The entry below gives a single T cell receptor (beta chain) sequence along with its context. This clonotype occurred many times. What antigen it recognizes has not been identified. No much larger clone exists at a distance of one base, and base qualities are not known. The record originates from a study of T cells in Graves' hyperthyroidism and ophthalmopathy (dated 2019 in TCRdb). At the level of the whole study: Peripheral blood samples were taken at initial diagnosis, before any treatment was given. TCR V-J signatures able to tell the groups apart were searched for in a discovery cohort of about a hundred patients, of whom more than 40 had Graves' ophthalmopathy and around 58 had stable Graves' hyperthyroidism. Prospective prediction of ophthalmopathy was tested in an independent validation cohort consisting of 18 to 20 hyperthyroidism patients and some 17 patients who later progressed to ophthalmopathy. The 100 discovery patients were randomly split 7:3 into training and test sets. In addition, the study compared T-cell repertoires in thyroid tissue and in blood from five to seven Graves' hyperthyroidism patients. Following sampling, methimazole starting at 30 mg daily was given to hyperthyroidism patients, and high-dose intravenous methylprednisolone was given to ophthalmopathy patients. TCR Vbeta CDR3 sequencing of 135 peripheral blood samples (around 45 ophthalmopathy, 75 hyperthyroidism and around 17 progressor patients) is reported in the paper.

Results the study describes overall, beyond this receptor: In cross-validation, a model built on a 13 V-J signature told ophthalmopathy apart from stable hyperthyroidism with 85% to 90% sensitivity and approximately 84% specificity, and in testing the same model reached 80%/75%. Sample size was not statistically predetermined, and investigators were not blinded to group allocation. In validation, the model predicted progression to ophthalmopathy a median of approximately 6.3 months before onset, with around 70% sensitivity and 72.22% specificity. Most expanded thyroid clonotypes (frequency above 0.001) were also detected in blood, a finding suggesting that blood repertoires may reflect thyroid immune responses.

Amplification of TCR beta CDR3 regions was carried out from RNA transcripts. For the first round of RT-PCR on the TCR CDR3, the HTBI primer set was used together with the Qiagen OneStep RT-PCR kit. Libraries were constructed in a second round of multiplex PCR, after which size selection and purification were carried out. The libraries were sequenced on an Illumina HiSeq2000 using paired-end 100 bp reads. The paper's processing steps were these. SOAPnuke was used to process the raw data, throwing out any read that contained adapters or uncalled bases, had a mean Phred below 15, or lacked an exact constant-primer or identifier match. COPE v1.2.5 was used to merge the high-quality paired reads, and each unique nucleotide sequence was defined as a clonotype. Clonotypes were aligned to IMGT TRBV, TRBD and TRBJ reference segments using MiTCR v1.1. Only V-J combinations with frequency above 0.0001, covering roughly 99% of repertoires, were analysed. A TCS score was defined as the ratio between F50 (clonal expansion) and ExV (chaos), using BLOSUM62-based TCRdist between CDR3 peptides within each V-J. Welch's t-statistics and random forest reduced 500 to 550 V-J features to around 14, which were used in a naive Bayes classifier (R e1071). TCRdb handled the public reads itself, with Q25 trimming in fastp and clone calling in MiXCR, and kept productive beta chains. CDR3 protein sequences are deduplicated, and each keeps its most common genes and DNA. None of the V and J calls come from the authors' own analysis; TCRdb made them. Here the sample has 600,000 to 750,000 distinct CDR3 sequences; 15% to 20% occur a single time. Roughly a sixth of the sample goes to the ten largest clones.

Stable Graves' hyperthyroidism was defined as no progression to ophthalmopathy during 18 months of follow-up. The hyperthyroidism patients were between 18 and 65 years old and newly diagnosed, with a disease duration of less than 2 months. Exclusion was applied to patients with uncontrolled infections, other autoimmune diseases, pregnancy or lactation. Diagnoses were established on the basis of clinical symptoms, serum thyroxine and TRAb, thyroid ultrasound, and orbital computed tomography. Ficoll-Paque density gradient centrifugation was used to isolate PBMCs from approximately 10 ml of fresh peripheral blood. Total RNA was extracted using Trizol reagent, and RNA quality was assessed on an Agilent 2100 Bioanalyzer. From the cysteine through the phenylalanine, the CDR3 covers 15 amino acids. Only CDR3 DNA is held: 45 bases, read in frame from base 1. Trimming accounts for 7 bases at V and 2 bases at J, while the number of junction bases matched to no gene is 8.

This TCR was recovered from a man aged 45-65 years with Graves' hyperthyroidism. Source material: blood. The chain employs TRBV12-3 or TRBV12-4 and TRBJ2-3, with 8 middle bases fitting TRBD1. The CDR3 here reads CASTSGTGFTDTQYF. Read as DNA, the sequence is TGTGCCAGCACTTCTGGGACAGGATTCACAGATACGCAGTATTTT.